Listed below are T cell receptor beta chains from one sample, sequenced in a study of radiotherapy plus CTLA-4 blockade in lung cancer. Using immunoSEQ multiplex PCR, the repertoire was profiled, and TCRdb retains in-frame clones only, with some absent. The repertoire holds 47,000 or so clones, about 88% seen once, with about 27% in the top ten. Source: peripheral blood, taken from a patient treated with radiotherapy plus ipilimumab. All receptors derive from a human donor with non-small cell lung cancer whose response to radiotherapy plus ipilimumab could not be evaluated. Both conserved end residues are part of each CDR3.

v_call: TRBV7-8
cdr3_aa: CASSFDRGRSGNTIYF

v_call: TRBV7-8
cdr3_aa: CASSFGQGGTEAFF

v_call: TRBV7-6
cdr3_aa: CASSLGLAGASTDTQYF

v_call: TRBV28
cdr3_aa: CASSRETGSYNSPLHF

v_call: TRBV7-2
cdr3_aa: CASSLGLAANEQFF

v_call: TRBV6-5
cdr3_aa: CASSSLRGYEQFF

v_call: TRBV15
cdr3_aa: CATSRGPGLWSGNTIYF

v_call: TRBV5-1
cdr3_aa: CASSLATGSHYGYTF

v_call: TRBV6-5
cdr3_aa: CASSSGDSGANVLTF

v_call: TRBV6-4
cdr3_aa: CASSGTSGSWYSNIQYF

v_call: TRBV23-1
cdr3_aa: CASSPWENSNQPQHF

v_call: TRBV12-5
cdr3_aa: CASAPGLAGIDTQYF

v_call: TRBV7-9
cdr3_aa: CASSLAADYPSQQFF

v_call: TRBV28
cdr3_aa: CASSSGTGETEAFF

v_call: TRBV7-2
cdr3_aa: CASSLITDQETQYF

v_call: TRBV28
cdr3_aa: CASRTGTFYSNQPQHF

v_call: TRBV7-9
cdr3_aa: CASSQGTGATNEKLFF

v_call: TRBV28
cdr3_aa: CASRRSSYEQYF

v_call: TRBV6-1
cdr3_aa: CASTDLDEQFF

v_call: TRBV10-3
cdr3_aa: CAIRGQVEGEGEAFF

v_call: TRBV19
cdr3_aa: CASSSKGTEAFF